The rows below give T cell receptor beta chains drawn from one sample of a study of radiotherapy plus CTLA-4 blockade in lung cancer. Generated by immunoSEQ multiplex PCR, the TCRdb table keeps only in-frame clones and is missing some. The data show 13,000 or so clones, around 84% seen once. The sequenced sample was peripheral blood, obtained from a patient treated with radiotherapy plus ipilimumab. These receptors came from a human donor with non-small cell lung cancer that progressed on radiotherapy plus ipilimumab. The CDR3 runs from the conserved cysteine through the conserved F or W. A D gene is named only where the DNA matches it firmly. Clone size is given for some rows only: seen once, a few or many times, or a class if the clone is expanded.

d_call j_call v_call clone_size cdr3_nt cdr3_aa
- TRBJ1-2 TRBV2 - TGTGCCAGCAGTGATGATGGCAGGGACATCTATGGCTACACCTTC CASSDDGRDIYGYTF
- TRBJ2-7 TRBV10-2 - TGCGCCAGCAGTGAGGGACTTCACTACGAGCAGTACTTC CASSEGLHYEQYF
TRBD1 TRBJ2-1 TRBV5-4 - TGTGCCAGCAGCTTCGACAGGGGGTACCACAATGAGCAGTTCTTC CASSFDRGYHNEQFF
- TRBJ2-3 TRBV7-3 - TGTGCCAGCAGCCACCATGGTGGGGGCGAAACAGATACACAGTATTTT CASSHHGGGETDTQYF
TRBD2 TRBJ2-3 TRBV29-1 - TGCAGCGTTGCGGCGGGGGGCACAGATACGCAGTATTTT CSVAAGGTDTQYF
TRBD1 TRBJ1-3 TRBV5-1 - TGCGCCAGCAGCGTTACAGGGGGGTCCTCTGGAAACACCATATATTTT CASSVTGGSSGNTIYF
- TRBJ2-3 TRBV21-1 - TGTGCCAGCAGCAATTATAGACAGCCAGATACGCAGTATTTT CASSNYRQPDTQYF
- TRBJ2-7 TRBV18 - TGTGCCAGCTCACCACCGTCGGGACGGGAGACCTACGAGCAGTACTTC CASSPPSGRETYEQYF
- TRBJ1-5 TRBV19 - TGTGCCAGTAGTATAGGCGAGGGGCAGGGTCAGCCCCAGCATTTT CASSIGEGQGQPQHF
TRBD1 TRBJ1-6 TRBV6-9 - TGTGCCAGCAGTGCCGAGACAGGGAATAATTCACCCCTCCACTTT CASSAETGNNSPLHF
- TRBJ2-5 TRBV7-2 once TGTGCCAGCAGCTTCTATGAGACCCAGTACTTC CASSFYETQYF
TRBD2 TRBJ2-5 TRBV4-1 few TGCGCCAGCAGCCAAGTGACTAGCGGGGCAGGAGAGACCCAGTACTTC CASSQVTSGAGETQYF
TRBD2 TRBJ2-5 TRBV7-9 - TGTGCCAGCAGCTTAGACAGACTAGCGGGGCCGCGAGAGACCCAGTACTTC CASSLDRLAGPRETQYF
- TRBJ2-7 TRBV5-6 - TGTGCCAGCAGCTCCCTGGGTGGGCTCGCCACCTACGAGCAGTACTTC CASSSLGGLATYEQYF
TRBD1 TRBJ1-5 TRBV19 - TGTGCCAGTAGTATGGGTCACAGGGGGCAGGGTCAGCCCCAGCATTTT CASSMGHRGQGQPQHF
TRBD2 TRBJ2-2 TRBV6-5 few TGTGCCAGCAGTTTCCTCAGCGGGGGGGCTACCGGGGAGCTGTTTTTT CASSFLSGGATGELFF
- TRBJ2-1 TRBV18 - TGTGCCAGCTCACCATTCGCCCAGGGTTCCTACAATGAGCAGTTCTTC CASSPFAQGSYNEQFF
TRBD2 TRBJ2-3 TRBV7-9 - TGTGCCAGCAGCTTAGGAGCCCTAGCGGGGGCCACAGATACGCAGTATTTT CASSLGALAGATDTQYF